The 13 T cell receptor beta chains below all came from one sample that was sequenced in a study of blood T cell repertoires in COVID-19 (TCRdb year 2020). The method was the immunoSEQ multiplex PCR assay. Imported from immuneACCESS, the table was reduced by TCRdb to in-frame sequences with V and J called. These copies leave out some clones; in studies compared against another copy, an unresolved V gene accounts for under half, and the cause of the remainder is not known. The sample table records more than 300,000 clones; roughly 87% of these occur just once. The top ten constitute 5% to 5.5% of the sample. Sequencing was carried out using PBMCs or T cells enriched from blood (not recorded which). The receptor set was obtained from a woman aged 50 to 65 who had recovered from COVID-19.

The chain is built from TRBV7-9 and TRBJ1-1, with a tentative D call TRBD1 (6 bases). The CDR3 sequence is 14 residues long. The germline V gene encodes CDR1 SEHNR and CDR2 FQNEAQ (reference sequence). V was shortened by 1 base and J by 4 bases, with 10 bases between the two germline ends. The DNA for the CDR3 is TGTGCCAGCAGCTTAGATGGGACACCCACTGAAGCTTTCTTT. Translated: CASSLDGTPTEAFF.

The chain links TRBV4-2 to TRBJ2-3; the match to TRBD2 covers 12 bases. Germline assignment: CDR1 LGHNA and CDR2 YNFKEQ. This CDR3 comprises 16 residues. Trimming removed 4 bases from V and 4 bases from J; junction bases left unmatched: 6. The DNA of the CDR3 is TGTGCCAGCAGCCTCCAGACTAGCGGGAGCTCAGATACGCAGTATTTT. Translation: CASSLQTSGSSDTQYF.

This clone was recorded only once. CDR3 DNA: TGTGCCAGCAGCGGGGACAGGGGTTACGAGCAGTACTTC. Its translation: CASSGDRGYEQYF. V usage is TRBV2 and J usage is TRBJ2-7, with TRBD1 matching 10 bases. The CDR3 is 13 residues long. Germline V CDR1 and CDR2: SNHLY, FYNNEI. The junction had 3 bases not matched to a gene; V was cut back by 6 bases and J by 4 bases.

The genes are TRBV7-2 and TRBJ1-5; D is unclear. There are 13 residues in the CDR3. The V end lost 5 bases, the J end lost 7 bases, and 12 bases lay between the germline ends. CDR1 SGHTA and CDR2 FQGNSA come from the germline V gene. CDR3: CASSPTSRQPQHF. The CDR3 DNA is TGTGCCAGCAGCCCAACTTCCCGGCAGCCCCAGCATTTT.

The V and J genes are TRBV3-1 (or the pseudogene TRBV3-2) and TRBJ2-5, with a tentative D call TRBD1 (6 bases). Germline V gene lookup returns CDR1 LGHDT and CDR2 YNNKEL (reference sequence). CDR3 length: 17 residues. V dropped 4 bases and J dropped 1 base, with 19 bases sitting between them. The CDR3 here is CASSPPARGKPQETQYF. CDR3 bases: TGTGCCAGCAGCCCGCCCGCGAGGGGGAAGCCCCAAGAGACCCAGTACTTC.

The chain joins TRBV6-5 to TRBJ1-2; D gene uncertain. V was trimmed by 7 bases and J by 5 bases, leaving 17 bases between them. Germline V gene sequence: CDR1 MNHEY, CDR2 SVGAGI. CDR3 length: 14 residues. As DNA, the CDR3 is TGTGCCAGCACCGGAGTCGGACTTGGGTATGGCTACACCTTC. It encodes CASTGVGLGYGYTF.

V usage is TRBV10-3 and J usage is TRBJ2-7; 7 nucleotides line up with TRBD1. This CDR3 spans 12 amino acids. J was trimmed by 4 bases and V by 10 bases; bases with no gene match: 7. From germline, CDR1 is ENHRY and CDR2 SYGVKD. In DNA form, the CDR3 reads TGTGCCACCCGGGACAGACGGTACGAGCAGTACTTC. Amino acid sequence: CATRDRRYEQYF.

J is TRBJ2-2 and V is TRBV7-9; 8 bases are a match to TRBD1. V shed 5 bases, J shed 7 bases, and the junction held 6 bases outside the gene matches. This CDR3 contains 14 residues. The V gene's germline CDR1 is SEHNR and CDR2 FQNEAQ (reference sequence). The CDR3 is CASSQQGVSGELFF. DNA for the CDR3: TGTGCCAGCAGCCAACAGGGGGTGAGCGGGGAGCTGTTTTTT.

The rearrangement uses TRBV20-1 and TRBJ1-1; no definite D call. Germline CDR1 reads DFQATT; CDR2 reads SNEGSKA (reference sequence). The CDR3 is made up of 11 amino acids. The CDR3 sequence: CSLKRPAEAFF. CDR3 DNA sequence: TGCAGCTTAAAGCGGCCCGCTGAAGCTTTCTTT.

This chain joins TRBV18 and TRBJ1-5; tentative D call: TRBD1 (5 bases). CDR3 length equals 14 residues. V was cut by 0 bases and J by 9 bases, with 12 bases left in between. Germline loops: CDR1 KGHSH, CDR2 LQKENI. The CDR3 region is CASSPPGAGGPQHF. The CDR3 coding sequence is TGTGCCAGCTCACCACCAGGGGCAGGTGGGCCCCAGCATTTT.

The chain links TRBV18 to TRBJ2-4; 8 positions match TRBD1. Germline-derived CDR1 and CDR2 are KGHSH and LQKENI. After removal of 0 bases from V and 1 base from J, the junction contained 5 bases not matched to a gene. The CDR3 is 17 residues long. CDR3 DNA sequence: TGTGCCAGCTCACCACCGAGACAGGGGCACGCCAAAAACATTCAGTACTTC. Translated, it gives CASSPPRQGHAKNIQYF.

In regard to this clone: This sample also contains other DNA sequences that code for the same CDR3. This rearrangement joins TRBV6-5 to TRBJ1-1; D might be TRBD1 (5 bases). CDR3 size: 13 residues. Trimming cost V 6 bases and J 2 bases, with 10 bases left between them. Germline V gene data show CDR1 as MNHEY and CDR2 as SVGAGI. DNA for the CDR3: TGTGCCAGCAGGTGGGACTTTAACACTGAAGCTTTCTTT. Translation: CASRWDFNTEAFF.

The rearrangement links TRBV18 to TRBJ1-5; D possibly corresponds to TRBD1 (5 bases). Germline CDR1 KGHSH, CDR2 LQKENI. The CDR3 extends over 13 amino acids. V shed 3 bases and J shed 4 bases, with 7 bases lying between them. CDR3 DNA sequence: TGTGCCAGCTCACCGGACATGAATCAGCCCCAGCATTTT. It encodes CASSPDMNQPQHF.